The 4 T cell receptor beta chains below come from one sample, sequenced in a study of CD8 T cells in ankylosing spondylitis. A single record per CDR3 protein comes from TCRdb applying MiXCR to the 5' RACE reads. The sample carries over 700,000 distinct CDR3 sequences, roughly 19% recorded once. Antigen specificity for these receptors is unknown. Findings of the study overall: Several highly homologous variants made up a TCR beta motif that seemed to typify ankylosing spondylitis blood.

Sequences were obtained from blood, either unsorted or a sorted T cell fraction (not recorded which). Receptors were obtained from a male donor with ankylosing spondylitis.

The chain links TRBV20-1 to TRBJ2-3; 9 positions match TRBD2. The CDR3 consists of 15 residues. Trimming at V came to 0 bases and at J to 7 bases, leaving 8 bases not matched to a gene. Per germline, CDR1 DFQATT and CDR2 SNEGSKA (reference sequence). The CDR3: CSAREIAGVLYTQYF. CDR3 nucleotide sequence: TGCAGTGCTAGAGAAATAGCGGGAGTACTGTATACGCAGTATTTT.

This clonotype is a singleton in its sample. This chain joins TRBV20-1 and TRBJ2-1, with 13 nucleotides matching TRBD2. The trim removed 5 bases at V and 6 bases at J, leaving 10 bases unmatched. The CDR3 consists of 16 residues. CDR1 and CDR2 from the germline V gene are DFQATT and SNEGSKA (reference sequence). The CDR3 region is CSAAERLAGGRNEQFF. The CDR3 nucleotides read TGCAGTGCTGCGGAAAGACTAGCGGGGGGCCGCAATGAGCAGTTCTTC.

The chain links TRBV28 to TRBJ1-1, with a weak D call TRBD1 (5 bases). V dropped 7 bases and J dropped 1 base, with 19 bases sitting between them. Germline CDR1 reads MDHEN; CDR2 reads SYDVKM. The CDR3 is made up of 16 amino acids. The CDR3 DNA reads as TGTGCCAGCATCCCTGGGGGAGTTAAGGGGAACACTGAAGCTTTCTTT. Residues: CASIPGGVKGNTEAFF.

This clonotype was counted many times. The chain is built from TRBV29-1 and TRBJ2-7; possibly TRBD1 for D (6 bases). The CDR3 extends over 13 amino acids. V dropped 2 bases and J dropped 0 bases, with 8 bases sitting between them. Germline CDR1 is SQVTM and CDR2 is ANQGSEA. CDR3 DNA sequence: TGCAGCGTTGAACGGGACAACTCCTACGAGCAGTACTTC. Translating it yields CSVERDNSYEQYF.